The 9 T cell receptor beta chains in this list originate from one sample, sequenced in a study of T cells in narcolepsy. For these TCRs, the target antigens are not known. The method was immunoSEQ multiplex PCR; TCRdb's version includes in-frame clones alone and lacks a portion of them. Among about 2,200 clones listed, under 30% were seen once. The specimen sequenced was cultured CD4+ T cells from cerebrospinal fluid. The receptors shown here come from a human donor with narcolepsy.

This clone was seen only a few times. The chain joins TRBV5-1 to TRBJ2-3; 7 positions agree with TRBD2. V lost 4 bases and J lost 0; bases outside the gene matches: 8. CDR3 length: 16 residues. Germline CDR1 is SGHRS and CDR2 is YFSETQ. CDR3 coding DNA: TGCGCCAGCAGCGGAGGAGTGGGAGGGAGCACAGATACGCAGTATTTT. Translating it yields CASSGGVGGSTDTQYF.

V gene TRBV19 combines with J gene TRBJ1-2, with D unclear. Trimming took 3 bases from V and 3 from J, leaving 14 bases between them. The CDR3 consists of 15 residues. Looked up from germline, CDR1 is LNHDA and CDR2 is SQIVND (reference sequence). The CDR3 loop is CASSISYPPDYGYTF. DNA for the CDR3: TGTGCCAGTAGTATCTCGTATCCCCCAGACTATGGCTACACCTTC.

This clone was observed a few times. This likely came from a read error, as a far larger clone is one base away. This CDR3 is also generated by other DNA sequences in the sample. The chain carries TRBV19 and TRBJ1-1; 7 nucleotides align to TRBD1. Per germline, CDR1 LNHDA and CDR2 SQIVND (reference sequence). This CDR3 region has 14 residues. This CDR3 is CASSTQHRGTEAFF. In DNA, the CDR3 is TGTGCCAGTAGTACCCAACACAGGGGCACTGAAGCGTTCTTT.

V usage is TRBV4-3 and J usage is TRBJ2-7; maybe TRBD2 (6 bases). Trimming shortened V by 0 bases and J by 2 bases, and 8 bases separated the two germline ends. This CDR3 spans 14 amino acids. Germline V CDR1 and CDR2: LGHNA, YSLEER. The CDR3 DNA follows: TGCGCCAGCAGCCAAGAGTGGAGGGCCTACGAGCAGTACTTC. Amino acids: CASSQEWRAYEQYF.

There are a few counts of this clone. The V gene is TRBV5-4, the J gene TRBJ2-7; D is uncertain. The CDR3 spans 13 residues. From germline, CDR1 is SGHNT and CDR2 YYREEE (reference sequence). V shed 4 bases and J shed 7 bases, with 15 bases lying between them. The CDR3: CASSHNLVGEQYF. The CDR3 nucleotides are TGTGCCAGCAGCCATAACTTAGTGGGGGAGCAGTACTTC.

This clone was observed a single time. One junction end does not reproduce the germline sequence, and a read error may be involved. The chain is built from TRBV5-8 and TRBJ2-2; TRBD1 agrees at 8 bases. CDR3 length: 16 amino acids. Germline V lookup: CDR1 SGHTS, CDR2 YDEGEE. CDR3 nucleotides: TGCGCCAGCAGCCCTCGGGCAGGGGGCTTTACCGGGGAGCTGTTTTTT. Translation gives CASSPRAGGFTGELFF.

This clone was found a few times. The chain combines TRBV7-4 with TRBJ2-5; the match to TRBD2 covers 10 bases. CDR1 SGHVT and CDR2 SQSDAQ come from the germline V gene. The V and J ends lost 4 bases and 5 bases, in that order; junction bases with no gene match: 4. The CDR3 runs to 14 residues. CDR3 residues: CASSSSGSGETQYF. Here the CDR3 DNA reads TGTGCCAGCAGCTCTAGCGGGAGTGGGGAGACCCAGTACTTC. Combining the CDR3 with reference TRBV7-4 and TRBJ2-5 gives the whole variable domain GAGVSQSPRYKVAKRGRDVALRCDSISGHVTLYWYRQTLGQGSEVLTYSQSDAQRDKSGRPSGRFSAERPERSVSTLKIQRTEQGDSAVYLCASSSSGSGETQYFGPGTRLLVL.

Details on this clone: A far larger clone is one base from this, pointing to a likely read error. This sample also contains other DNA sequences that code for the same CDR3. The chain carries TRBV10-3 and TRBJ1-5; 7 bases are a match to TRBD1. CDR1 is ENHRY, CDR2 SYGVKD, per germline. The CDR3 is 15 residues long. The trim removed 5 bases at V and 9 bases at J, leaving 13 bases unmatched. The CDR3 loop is CAISSDRLGVGPQHF. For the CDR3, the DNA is TGTGCCATCAGTTCGGACAGGTTAGGGGTTGGGCCCCAGCATTTT.

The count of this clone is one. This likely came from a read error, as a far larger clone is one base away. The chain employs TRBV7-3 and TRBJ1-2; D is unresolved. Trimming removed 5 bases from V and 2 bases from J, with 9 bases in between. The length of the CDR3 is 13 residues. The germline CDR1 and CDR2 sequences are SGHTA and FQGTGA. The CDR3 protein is CASSPTVNYGYTF. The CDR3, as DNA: TGTGCCAGCAGCCCTACAGTGAACTATGGCTACACCTTC.